The 6 T cell receptor beta chains below were found in one sample sequenced in a study of CD8+ T cells in alopecia areata. RNA was extracted and reverse transcribed into cDNA as the sequencing template. Sequenced by immunoSEQ multiplex PCR; TCRdb stores in-frame clones only, minus some. The sample contains about 110,000 clones, none of them singletons. The sample taken for sequencing was lesional skin. The receptor set was obtained from a C3H/HeJ mouse with alopecia areata. The strain is characterized by the MHC haplotype H2-k.

This clone was seen a few times. Mouse names are used for the genes. The CDR3 end falls 4 residues outside the read, so it is completed with the germline J gene. The chain recombines TRBV31 with TRBJ2-3; TRBD2 matches at 11 bases. The CDR3 runs to 13 residues. Germline V gene lookup returns CDR1 GKSSPN and CDR2 SITVG. Trimming took 4 bases from V and 3 from J; bases not matched to a gene: 0. CDR3 in amino acids: CAWNWGGAETLYF. The part of the CDR3 DNA that was read is TGTGCCTGGAACTGGGGGGGCGCAGAA.

Comments on this clone: Gene names and germline refer to mouse. Sequencing ends 4 residues short of the CDR3 end; the germline J gene provides the rest. The gene calls are TRBV13-3 and TRBJ2-7; D unclear. The CDR3 extends over 12 amino acids. CDR1 is NNHDY and CDR2 is SYVADS in the germline V gene. CDR3 amino acids: CASSVDTYEQYF. The part of the CDR3 DNA that was read is TGTGCCAGCAGTGTCGACACATAT.

Concerning this clone itself: All gene names here are mouse names. The read terminates 4 residues before the CDR3 end, so the remaining end is supplied by the germline J gene. This sequence joins TRBV12-1 and TRBJ1-2; 7 bases line up with TRBD1. J lost 4 bases, V lost 2 bases, and 6 bases had no gene match. The germline V gene encodes CDR1 SGHSN and CDR2 HYEKVE. This CDR3 is 14 amino acids long. CDR3 sequence: CASSRGGAGSDYTF. CDR3 DNA (partial): TGTGCCAGCTCTCGAGGGGGCGCGGGCTCC.

The sample holds a few counts of this clone. Gene names and germline match the mouse. The CDR3 end falls 4 residues outside the read, so it is completed with the germline J gene. The gene calls are TRBV13-2 and TRBJ2-7; D perhaps matches TRBD2 (5 bases). Germline CDR1 NNHNN, CDR2 SYGAGS (reference sequence). The CDR3 has 15 residues. V dropped 1 base and J dropped 0 bases, with 11 bases sitting between them. The sequenced CDR3 bases are TGTGCCAGCGGTGATCTCTGGGTAAGCTCCTAT. Its translation is CASGDLWVSSY. The whole CDR3 protein is CASGDLWVSSYEQYF.

The sample holds a few counts of this clone. At residue 12, the DNA translation does not agree with TCRdb's protein; the protein displayed here is the one encoded by the DNA. Gene names denote mouse genes. The read comes to an end 3 residues before the CDR3 does, leaving the germline J gene to fill in the end. The chain combines TRBV19 with TRBJ1-6; TRBD1 is a possible D gene (5 bases). TRBJ1-6 belongs to the ORF category, with a function that is uncertain. The CDR3 is made up of 15 amino acids. In germline, CDR1 is FNHDT, CDR2 SITEND (reference sequence). Trimming cost V 6 bases and J 0 bases, with 10 bases left between them. The sequenced part of the CDR3 DNA is TGTGCCAGCATGGGGGGGTTTTCCTATAATTCGCCC. This codes for CASMGGFSYNSP. The whole CDR3 reads CASMGGFSYNSPLYF.

This clone turned up a few times. Gene names denote mouse genes. The DNA ends 4 residues before the CDR3 does, and the rest of the CDR3 is filled in from the germline J gene. The chain combines TRBV19 with TRBJ2-7, with 11 bases that match TRBD2. CDR3 size: 13 residues. Germline assignment: CDR1 FNHDT and CDR2 SITEND (reference sequence). The chain's CDR3 is CASGDWGYYEQYF. Partial CDR3 DNA: TGTGCCAGCGGGGACTGGGGGTATTAT.